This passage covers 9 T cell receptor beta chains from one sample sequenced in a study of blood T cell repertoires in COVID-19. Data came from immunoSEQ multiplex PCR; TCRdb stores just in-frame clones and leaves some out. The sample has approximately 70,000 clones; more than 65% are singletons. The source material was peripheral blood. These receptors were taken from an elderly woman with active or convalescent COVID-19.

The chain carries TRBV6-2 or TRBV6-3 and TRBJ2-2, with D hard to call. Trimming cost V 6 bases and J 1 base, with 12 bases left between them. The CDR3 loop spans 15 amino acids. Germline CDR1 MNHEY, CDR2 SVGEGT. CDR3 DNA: TGTGCCAGCAGCCCCTGGAGAGGGAACACCGGGGAGCTGTTTTTT. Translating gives CASSPWRGNTGELFF.

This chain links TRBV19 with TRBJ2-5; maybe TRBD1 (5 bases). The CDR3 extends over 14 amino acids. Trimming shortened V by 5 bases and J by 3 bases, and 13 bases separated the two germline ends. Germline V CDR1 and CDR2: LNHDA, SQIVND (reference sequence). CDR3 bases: TGTGCCAGTAGTCTCGGACAAGCTGAAGAGACCCAGTACTTC. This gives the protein CASSLGQAEETQYF.

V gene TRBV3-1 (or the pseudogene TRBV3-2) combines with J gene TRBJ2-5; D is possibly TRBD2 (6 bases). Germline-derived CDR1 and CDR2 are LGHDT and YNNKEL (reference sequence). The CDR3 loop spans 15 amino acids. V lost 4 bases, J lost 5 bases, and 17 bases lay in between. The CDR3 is CASSPWTPGGETQYF. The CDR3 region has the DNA TGTGCCAGCAGCCCTTGGACACCCGGAGGGGAGACCCAGTACTTC.

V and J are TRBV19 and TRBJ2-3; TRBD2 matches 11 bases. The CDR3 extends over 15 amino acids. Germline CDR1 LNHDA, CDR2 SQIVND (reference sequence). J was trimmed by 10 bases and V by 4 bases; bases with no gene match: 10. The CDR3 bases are TGTGCCAGTAGTACGTTAGCGGGAGGGCCCACATCGCAGTATTTT. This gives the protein CASSTLAGGPTSQYF.

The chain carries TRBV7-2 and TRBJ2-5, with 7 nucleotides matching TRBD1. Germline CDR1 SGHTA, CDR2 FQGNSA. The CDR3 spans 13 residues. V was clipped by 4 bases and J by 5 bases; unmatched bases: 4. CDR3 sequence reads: CASSSDRVETQYF. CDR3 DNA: TGTGCCAGCAGCTCAGACAGGGTTGAGACCCAGTACTTC. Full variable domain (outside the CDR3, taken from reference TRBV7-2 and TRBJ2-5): GAGVSQSPSNKVTEKGKDVELRCDPISGHTALYWYRQSLGQGLEFLIYFQGNSAPDKSGLPSDRFSAERTGGSVSTLTIQRTQQEDSAVYLCASSSDRVETQYFGPGTRLLVL.

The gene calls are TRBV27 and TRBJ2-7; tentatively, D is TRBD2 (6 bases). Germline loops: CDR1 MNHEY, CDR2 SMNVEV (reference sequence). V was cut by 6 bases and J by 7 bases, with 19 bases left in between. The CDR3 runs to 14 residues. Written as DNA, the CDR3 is TGTGCCAGCAGGGAGGGGCGACCCCCCTCTGAGCAGTACTTC. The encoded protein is CASREGRPPSEQYF.

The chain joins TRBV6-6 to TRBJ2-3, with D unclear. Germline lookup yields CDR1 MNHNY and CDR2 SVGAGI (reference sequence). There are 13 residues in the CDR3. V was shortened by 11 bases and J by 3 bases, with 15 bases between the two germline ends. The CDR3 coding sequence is TGTGCCGTACACCACGTCCAGACAGATACGCAGTATTTT. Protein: CAVHHVQTDTQYF.

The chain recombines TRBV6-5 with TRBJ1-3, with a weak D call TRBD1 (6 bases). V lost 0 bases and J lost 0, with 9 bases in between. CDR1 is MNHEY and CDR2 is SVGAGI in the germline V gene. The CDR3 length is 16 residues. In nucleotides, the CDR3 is TGTGCCAGCAGTTACTCAGGACAGAACTCTGGAAACACCATATATTTT. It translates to CASSYSGQNSGNTIYF.

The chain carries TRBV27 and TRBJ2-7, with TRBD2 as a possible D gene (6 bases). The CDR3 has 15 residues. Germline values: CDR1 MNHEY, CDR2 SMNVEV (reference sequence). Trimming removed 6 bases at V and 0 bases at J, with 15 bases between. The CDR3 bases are TGTGCCAGCAGAACGACTAGTTCCACCTCCTACGAGCAGTACTTC. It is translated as CASRTTSSTSYEQYF.